A selection of T cell receptor beta chains follows, all from one sample in a study of ipilimumab plus nivolumab after autologous stem cell transplantation. Here immunoSEQ multiplex PCR was the method, and the copy in TCRdb shows in-frame clones only, minus some. The data hold about 83,000 clones, with around 80% observed a single time. Sequences were derived from PBMCs, sampled in a trial of ipilimumab plus nivolumab as post-transplant consolidation. The receptors were sampled from a male donor with diffuse large B-cell lymphoma. Both conserved end residues are part of each CDR3. The D gene is left open where the match is weak. Only some rows state a clone size, as once, few, many or a class for expanded clones.

CDR3nt: TGTGCCAGCAGCTTAGCAGGGCGGACTGAAGCTTTCTTT
CDR3aa: CASSLAGRTEAFF
j_gene: TRBJ1-1
v_gene: TRBV7-9
d_gene: .
abundance: .

CDR3nt: TGTGCCAGCAGCCCGAACGCAGGACTCTCTGGAAACACCATATATTTT
CDR3aa: CASSPNAGLSGNTIYF
j_gene: TRBJ1-3
v_gene: TRBV7-2
d_gene: .
abundance: .

CDR3nt: TGTGCCAGCAGCTTGGGGGGACAGGGGGCGCGGGAGACCCAGTACTTC
CDR3aa: CASSLGGQGARETQYF
j_gene: TRBJ2-5
v_gene: TRBV5-6
d_gene: TRBD1
abundance: few

CDR3nt: TGTGCCAGCAGCTTTGGACAGGGTCTTGGGAATGAGCAGTTCTTC
CDR3aa: CASSFGQGLGNEQFF
j_gene: TRBJ2-1
v_gene: TRBV13
d_gene: TRBD1
abundance: .

CDR3nt: TGTGCCAGCAGCCAGGGAGGGAGCGTTGAAAAACTGTTTTTT
CDR3aa: CASSQGGSVEKLFF
j_gene: TRBJ1-4
v_gene: TRBV4-2
d_gene: .
abundance: .

CDR3nt: TGTGCCAGCAGTGAAGGGGGGATAGATGAAAAACTGTTTTTT
CDR3aa: CASSEGGIDEKLFF
j_gene: TRBJ1-4
v_gene: TRBV2
d_gene: .
abundance: .

CDR3nt: TGTGCCAGCAGCCTACAGGGGGCGCGATCGGTGGCTTTCTTT
CDR3aa: CASSLQGARSVAFF
j_gene: TRBJ1-1
v_gene: TRBV7-2
d_gene: TRBD1
abundance: .

CDR3nt: TGTGCCAGCAGCTTAGACCGGGGGGGTTACAATGAGCAGTTCTTC
CDR3aa: CASSLDRGGYNEQFF
j_gene: TRBJ2-1
v_gene: TRBV7-3
d_gene: TRBD2
abundance: .

CDR3nt: TGCGCCAGCAGCTTGGTTCAGGTTGGGGACGAGCAGTACTTC
CDR3aa: CASSLVQVGDEQYF
j_gene: TRBJ2-7
v_gene: TRBV5-1
d_gene: .
abundance: once

CDR3nt: TGTGCCAGCCCGGGGGGGAGGGTAGACAATCAGCCCCAGCATTTT
CDR3aa: CASPGGRVDNQPQHF
j_gene: TRBJ1-5
v_gene: TRBV21-1
d_gene: .
abundance: once

CDR3nt: TGCGCCAGCAGCTTCCAACAGGGGCAGACTAATGAAAAACTGTTTTTT
CDR3aa: CASSFQQGQTNEKLFF
j_gene: TRBJ1-4
v_gene: TRBV4-1
d_gene: TRBD1
abundance: .

CDR3nt: TGTGCCAGCAGTGATCTCAGTTTTAATTCACCCCTCCACTTT
CDR3aa: CASSDLSFNSPLHF
j_gene: TRBJ1-6
v_gene: TRBV6-1
d_gene: .
abundance: .

CDR3nt: TGTGCCAGCAGCTTGAGTCCTACTAGCACAGATACGCAGTATTTT
CDR3aa: CASSLSPTSTDTQYF
j_gene: TRBJ2-3
v_gene: TRBV5-6
d_gene: .
abundance: .

CDR3nt: TGTGCCAGCAGCTCAATACAGGGGAATCAGCCCCAGCATTTT
CDR3aa: CASSSIQGNQPQHF
j_gene: TRBJ1-5
v_gene: TRBV7-8
d_gene: TRBD1
abundance: .

CDR3nt: TGTGCCACCAGCAGAGATCGCGGGAGACCCTATGGCTACACCTTC
CDR3aa: CATSRDRGRPYGYTF
j_gene: TRBJ1-2
v_gene: TRBV15
d_gene: .
abundance: few

CDR3nt: TGCGCCAGCAGGGACAGAGTCGGGGCAAACTATGGCTACACCTTC
CDR3aa: CASRDRVGANYGYTF
j_gene: TRBJ1-2
v_gene: TRBV5-1
d_gene: .
abundance: .

CDR3nt: TGCGCCAGCAGCTTCCACAGGGAGGACGACAACTATGGCTACACCTTC
CDR3aa: CASSFHREDDNYGYTF
j_gene: TRBJ1-2
v_gene: TRBV5-1
d_gene: .
abundance: .

CDR3nt: TGTGCCAGCAGCTCCACTCGGTACTACGAGCAGTACTTC
CDR3aa: CASSSTRYYEQYF
j_gene: TRBJ2-7
v_gene: TRBV7-2
d_gene: .
abundance: once

CDR3nt: TGTGCCAGCAGCTTAGCCACCGTAGGGGGGCTGGGGGGTGGCTACACCTTC
CDR3aa: CASSLATVGGLGGGYTF
j_gene: TRBJ1-2
v_gene: TRBV7-2
d_gene: .
abundance: .

CDR3nt: TGTGCCAGCAGGGAGACAGGGGATCAGCCCCAGCATTTT
CDR3aa: CASRETGDQPQHF
j_gene: TRBJ1-5
v_gene: TRBV7-2
d_gene: TRBD1
abundance: .

CDR3nt: TGTGCCAGCAGGTCGACAGGGTACTATGGCTACACCTTC
CDR3aa: CASRSTGYYGYTF
j_gene: TRBJ1-2
v_gene: TRBV5-4
d_gene: TRBD1
abundance: .

CDR3nt: TGTGCCAGCAGCCCCGGGGGAAGCGCGGGCCAAGAGACCCAGTACTTC
CDR3aa: CASSPGGSAGQETQYF
j_gene: TRBJ2-5
v_gene: TRBV11-2
d_gene: .
abundance: .

CDR3nt: TGTGCCATCAGTGTTCGTATACCGGGACCCCAGGGCGGGTACGAGCAGTACTTC
CDR3aa: CAISVRIPGPQGGYEQYF
j_gene: TRBJ2-7
v_gene: TRBV10-3
d_gene: .
abundance: many

CDR3nt: TGTGCCAGCAGCGAGGGGGGGACAGGGAGTATCGCAACTAATGAAAAACTGTTTTTT
CDR3aa: CASSEGGTGSIATNEKLFF
j_gene: TRBJ1-4
v_gene: TRBV2
d_gene: TRBD1
abundance: .

CDR3nt: TGTGCCAGCAGTGACGTGGCCTCTGGGGCAGAGACCCAGTACTTC
CDR3aa: CASSDVASGAETQYF
j_gene: TRBJ2-5
v_gene: TRBV2
d_gene: .
abundance: .

CDR3nt: TGTGCCAGCAGCCATGGCGGCGGGGGAATCCAAGAGACCCAGTACTTC
CDR3aa: CASSHGGGGIQETQYF
j_gene: TRBJ2-5
v_gene: TRBV4-2
d_gene: TRBD2
abundance: few

CDR3nt: TGTGCCAGCAACTACCTTTCTAGCGATGGTGAGCAGTTCTTC
CDR3aa: CASNYLSSDGEQFF
j_gene: TRBJ2-1
v_gene: TRBV2
d_gene: .
abundance: few

CDR3nt: TGTGCCAGCAGGGGAGTCTCCGAGCAGTACTTC
CDR3aa: CASRGVSEQYF
j_gene: TRBJ2-7
v_gene: TRBV2
d_gene: .
abundance: .

CDR3nt: TGCGCCAGCAGCCAAGCCGTCCTCGGAGAGACCCAGTACTTC
CDR3aa: CASSQAVLGETQYF
j_gene: TRBJ2-5
v_gene: TRBV4-1
d_gene: .
abundance: few

CDR3nt: TGTGCCAGCAGTGAAGCGATGGGTCAAGGGGCCAACGTCCTGACTTTC
CDR3aa: CASSEAMGQGANVLTF
j_gene: TRBJ2-6
v_gene: TRBV6-1
d_gene: .
abundance: .

CDR3nt: TGTGCCAGCAGTCCCCTTGGGGAAGTCGGCTACACCTTC
CDR3aa: CASSPLGEVGYTF
j_gene: TRBJ1-2
v_gene: TRBV6-6
d_gene: .
abundance: .

CDR3nt: TGTGCCAGCAGTACACAGGGGTCATATTTGTTCTTC
CDR3aa: CASSTQGSYLFF
j_gene: TRBJ2-1
v_gene: TRBV2
d_gene: TRBD1
abundance: .

CDR3nt: TGTGCCAGCAGCCCCGCCGGGACAGGGCGCACAGATACGCAGTATTTT
CDR3aa: CASSPAGTGRTDTQYF
j_gene: TRBJ2-3
v_gene: TRBV7-3
d_gene: TRBD1
abundance: .

CDR3nt: TGTGCCAGCACCCCAGAGACAGGGTCCTACAATGAGCAGTTCTTC
CDR3aa: CASTPETGSYNEQFF
j_gene: TRBJ2-1
v_gene: TRBV9
d_gene: TRBD1
abundance: .

CDR3nt: TGTGCCAGCAGTGCAGGCAGCCCAAGGGCCCAGTACTTC
CDR3aa: CASSAGSPRAQYF
j_gene: TRBJ2-5
v_gene: TRBV2
d_gene: .
abundance: .

CDR3nt: TGTGCCAGCAGCTTAAGCGGGGAAAAACTGTTTTTT
CDR3aa: CASSLSGEKLFF
j_gene: TRBJ1-4
v_gene: TRBV7-6
d_gene: .
abundance: .

CDR3nt: TGCGCCAGCAGCTTCGAACCCCCTATAATTGAGCAGTTCTTC
CDR3aa: CASSFEPPIIEQFF
j_gene: TRBJ2-1
v_gene: TRBV5-1
d_gene: .
abundance: .

CDR3nt: TGTGCCAGCAGTGAACGGGTCGGCGGGGGCACAGATACGCAGTATTTT
CDR3aa: CASSERVGGGTDTQYF
j_gene: TRBJ2-3
v_gene: TRBV6-1
d_gene: .
abundance: .

CDR3nt: TGTGCCAGCAGCGTCGGCGCTAGCGGGGGCACAGATACGCAGTATTTT
CDR3aa: CASSVGASGGTDTQYF
j_gene: TRBJ2-3
v_gene: TRBV9
d_gene: TRBD2
abundance: .